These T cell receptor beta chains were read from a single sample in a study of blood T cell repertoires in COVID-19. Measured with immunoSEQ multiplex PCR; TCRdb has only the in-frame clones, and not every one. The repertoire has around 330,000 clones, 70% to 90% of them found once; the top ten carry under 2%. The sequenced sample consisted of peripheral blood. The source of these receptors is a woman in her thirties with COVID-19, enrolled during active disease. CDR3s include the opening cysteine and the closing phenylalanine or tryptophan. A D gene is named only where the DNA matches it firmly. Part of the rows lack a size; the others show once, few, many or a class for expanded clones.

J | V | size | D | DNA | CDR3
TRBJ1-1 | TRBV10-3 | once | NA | TGTGCCATCAGTGGGGGCAGAACCAATACTGAAGCTTTCTTT | CAISGGRTNTEAFF
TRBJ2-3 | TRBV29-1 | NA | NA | TGCAGCGTTGGGCCAGGGGAAGATACGCAGTATTTT | CSVGPGEDTQYF
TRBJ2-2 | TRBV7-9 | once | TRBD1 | TGTGCCAGCAGCCCCCGAGGACAGGGGACGAACACCGGGGAGCTGTTTTTT | CASSPRGQGTNTGELFF
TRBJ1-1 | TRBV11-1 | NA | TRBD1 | TGTGCCAGCAGCCTACAGGGGGGGAACACTGAAGCTTTCTTT | CASSLQGGNTEAFF
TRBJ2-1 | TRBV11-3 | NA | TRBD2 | TGTGCCAGCAGCTGGTTTGGAGCGGGGGTGGGGGCCAATGAGCAGTTCTTC | CASSWFGAGVGANEQFF
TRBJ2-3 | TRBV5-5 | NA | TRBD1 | TGTGCCAGCAGCCCGGACAGGGGGAACACAGATACGCAGTATTTT | CASSPDRGNTDTQYF
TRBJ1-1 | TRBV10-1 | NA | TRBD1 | TGCGCCACCTACAACGGCCCAGGGGGCCCCGGAGCTTTCTTT | CATYNGPGGPGAFF
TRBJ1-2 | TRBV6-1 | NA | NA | TGTGCCAGCAGTGAAGCCCTTCCGGATGGCTACACCTTC | CASSEALPDGYTF
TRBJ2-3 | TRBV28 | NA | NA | TGTGCCAGCAGTTTATCAGGGGTAGATACGCAGTATTTT | CASSLSGVDTQYF
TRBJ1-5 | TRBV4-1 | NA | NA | TGCGCCAGCAGCCAATCGCAAAGGGGAAATCAGCCCCAGCATTTT | CASSQSQRGNQPQHF
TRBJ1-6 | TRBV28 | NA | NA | TGTGCCAGCAGTTTCATGGTATCTAGAGACTCCTATAATTCACCCCTCCACTTT | CASSFMVSRDSYNSPLHF
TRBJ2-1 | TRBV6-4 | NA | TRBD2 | TGTGCCAGCAGCCTACAACCCCCGGGACTAGCGGGGGGAAACAATGAGCAGTTCTTC | CASSLQPPGLAGGNNEQFF
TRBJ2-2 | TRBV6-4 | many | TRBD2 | TGTGCCAGCAGTGACGGGACTAGCGGCACCGGGGAGCTGTTTTTT | CASSDGTSGTGELFF
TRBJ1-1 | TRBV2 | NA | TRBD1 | TGTGCCAGCAGCCCAGGACAGGGCTACATGAACACTGAAGCTTTCTTT | CASSPGQGYMNTEAFF
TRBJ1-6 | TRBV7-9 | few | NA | TGTGCCAGCAGCTTAAGCAGGGATGTTTGGAATTCACCCCTCCACTTT | CASSLSRDVWNSPLHF
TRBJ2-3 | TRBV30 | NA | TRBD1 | TGTGCCTGGGATACGGGACAGGGGAGCGATACGCAGTATTTT | CAWDTGQGSDTQYF
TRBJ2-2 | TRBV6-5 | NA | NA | TGTGCCACCCAGGGCCCGAACACCGGGGAGCTGTTTTTT | CATQGPNTGELFF
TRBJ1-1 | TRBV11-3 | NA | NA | TGTGCCAGCAGCCCGGGCCAGGGCGACGCTGAAGCTTTCTTT | CASSPGQGDAEAFF